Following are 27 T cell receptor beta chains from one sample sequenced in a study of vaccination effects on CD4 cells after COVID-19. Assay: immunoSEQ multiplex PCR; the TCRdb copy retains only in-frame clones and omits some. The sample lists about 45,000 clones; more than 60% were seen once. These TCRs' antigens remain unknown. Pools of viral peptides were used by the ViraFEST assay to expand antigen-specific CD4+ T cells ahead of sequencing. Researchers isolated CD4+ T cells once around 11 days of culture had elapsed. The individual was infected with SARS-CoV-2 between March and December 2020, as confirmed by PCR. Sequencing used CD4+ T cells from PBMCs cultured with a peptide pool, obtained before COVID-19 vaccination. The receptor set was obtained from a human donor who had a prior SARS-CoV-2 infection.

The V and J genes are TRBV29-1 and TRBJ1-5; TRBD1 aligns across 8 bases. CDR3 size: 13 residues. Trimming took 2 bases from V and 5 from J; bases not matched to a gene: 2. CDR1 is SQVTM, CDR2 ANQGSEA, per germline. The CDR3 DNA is TGCAGCGTTGAATCGGACAGGGATCAGCCCCAGCATTTT. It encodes CSVESDRDQPQHF.

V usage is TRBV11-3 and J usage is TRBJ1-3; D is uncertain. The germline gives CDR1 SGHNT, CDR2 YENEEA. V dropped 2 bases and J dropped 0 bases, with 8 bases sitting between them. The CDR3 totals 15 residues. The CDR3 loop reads CASSLIAGSGNTIYF. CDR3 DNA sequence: TGTGCCAGCAGCTTAATCGCCGGCTCTGGAAACACCATATATTTT.

This chain's CDR3 is CATSDTGGGGDTEAFF. DNA of the CDR3: TGTGCCACCAGTGATACGGGGGGAGGTGGGGACACTGAAGCTTTCTTT. V is TRBV24-1 and J is TRBJ1-1; maybe TRBD1 (5 bases). Trimming cost V 3 bases and J 3 bases, with 16 bases left between them. CDR3 size: 16 residues. Germline V gene lookup returns CDR1 KGHDR and CDR2 SFDVKD.

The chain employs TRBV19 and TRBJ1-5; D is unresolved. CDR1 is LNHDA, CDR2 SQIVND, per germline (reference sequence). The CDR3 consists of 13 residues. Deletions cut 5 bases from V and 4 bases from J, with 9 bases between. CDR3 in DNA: TGTGCCAGTAGTGCCCACAGAAATCAGCCCCAGCATTTT. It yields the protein CASSAHRNQPQHF.

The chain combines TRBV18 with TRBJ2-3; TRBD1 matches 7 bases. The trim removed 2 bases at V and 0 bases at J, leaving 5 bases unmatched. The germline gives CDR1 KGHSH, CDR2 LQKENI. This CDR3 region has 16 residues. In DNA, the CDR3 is TGTGCCAGCTCACCAGAGACAGGGCTAAGCACAGATACGCAGTATTTT. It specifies CASSPETGLSTDTQYF.

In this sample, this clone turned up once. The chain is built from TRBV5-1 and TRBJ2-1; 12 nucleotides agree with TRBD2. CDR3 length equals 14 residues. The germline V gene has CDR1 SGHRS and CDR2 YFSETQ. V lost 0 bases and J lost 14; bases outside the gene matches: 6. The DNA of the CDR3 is TGCGCCAGCAGCTTGGGGACTAGCGGGGTGGTGGAGTTCTTC. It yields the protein CASSLGTSGVVEFF. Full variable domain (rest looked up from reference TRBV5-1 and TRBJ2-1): KAGVTQTPRYLIKTRGQQVTLSCSPISGHRSVSWYQQTPGQGLQFLFEYFSETQRNKGNFPGRFSGRQFSNSRSEMNVSTLELGDSALYLCASSLGTSGVVEFFGPGTRLTVL.

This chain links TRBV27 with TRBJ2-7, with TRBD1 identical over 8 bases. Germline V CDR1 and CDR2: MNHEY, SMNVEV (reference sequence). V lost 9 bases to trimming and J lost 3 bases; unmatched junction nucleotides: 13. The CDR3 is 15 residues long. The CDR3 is CARDRVGTGNYEQYF. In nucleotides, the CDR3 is TGTGCCAGGGATAGGGTGGGGACAGGTAACTACGAGCAGTACTTC.

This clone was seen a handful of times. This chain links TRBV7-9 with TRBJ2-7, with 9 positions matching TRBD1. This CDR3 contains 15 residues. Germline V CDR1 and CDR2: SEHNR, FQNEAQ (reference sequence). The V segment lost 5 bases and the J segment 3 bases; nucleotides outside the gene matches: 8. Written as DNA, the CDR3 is TGTGCCAGCAGCCGAAAGGGACAGGGTAGCTACGAGCAGTACTTC. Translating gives CASSRKGQGSYEQYF. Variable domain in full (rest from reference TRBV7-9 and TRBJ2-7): DTGVSQNPRHKITKRGQNVTFRCDPISEHNRLYWYRQTLGQGPEFLTYFQNEAQLEKSRLLSDRFSAERPKGSFSTLEIQRTEQGDSAMYLCASSRKGQGSYEQYFGPGTRLTVT.

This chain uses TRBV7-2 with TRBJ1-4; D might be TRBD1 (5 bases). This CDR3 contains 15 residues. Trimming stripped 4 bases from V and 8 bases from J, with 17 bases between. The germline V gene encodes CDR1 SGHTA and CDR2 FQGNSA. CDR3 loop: CASSSGLGLEEKLFF. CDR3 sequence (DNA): TGTGCCAGCAGCTCAGGCCTGGGGCTTGAGGAAAAACTGTTTTTT.

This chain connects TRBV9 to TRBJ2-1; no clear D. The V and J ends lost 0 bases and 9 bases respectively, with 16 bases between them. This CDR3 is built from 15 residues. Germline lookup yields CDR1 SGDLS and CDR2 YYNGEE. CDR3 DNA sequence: TGTGCCAGCAGCGTAGCAACCCTTCCAGACATTGAGCAGTTCTTC. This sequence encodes CASSVATLPDIEQFF.

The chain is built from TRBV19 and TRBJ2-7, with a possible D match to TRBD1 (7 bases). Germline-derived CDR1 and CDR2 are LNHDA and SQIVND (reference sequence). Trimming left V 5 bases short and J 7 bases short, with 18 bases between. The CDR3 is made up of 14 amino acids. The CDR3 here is CASSPGDSREEQYF. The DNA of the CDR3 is TGTGCCAGTAGTCCAGGGGACAGCCGGGAGGAGCAGTACTTC.

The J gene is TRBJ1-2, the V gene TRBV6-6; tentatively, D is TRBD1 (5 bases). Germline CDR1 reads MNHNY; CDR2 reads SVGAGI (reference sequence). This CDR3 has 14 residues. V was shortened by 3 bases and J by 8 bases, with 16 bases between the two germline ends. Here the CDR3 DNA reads TGTGCCAGCAGTTATCAGGCAGGGTCAGGCGGCTACACCTTC. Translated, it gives CASSYQAGSGGYTF.

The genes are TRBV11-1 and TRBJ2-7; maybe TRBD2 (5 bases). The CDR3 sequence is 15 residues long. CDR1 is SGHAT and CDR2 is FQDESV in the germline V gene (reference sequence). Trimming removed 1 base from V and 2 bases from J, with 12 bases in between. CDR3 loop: CASSLESGYTYEQYF. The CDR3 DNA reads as TGTGCCAGCAGCTTAGAGAGCGGATACACCTACGAGCAGTACTTC.

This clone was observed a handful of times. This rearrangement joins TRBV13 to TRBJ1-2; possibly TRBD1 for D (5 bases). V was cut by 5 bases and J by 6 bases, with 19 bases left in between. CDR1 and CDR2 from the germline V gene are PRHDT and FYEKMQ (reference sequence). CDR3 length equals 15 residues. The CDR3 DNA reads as TGTGCCAGCAGCCACAGATTCACGGGGCAGGATGGCTACACCTTC. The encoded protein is CASSHRFTGQDGYTF.

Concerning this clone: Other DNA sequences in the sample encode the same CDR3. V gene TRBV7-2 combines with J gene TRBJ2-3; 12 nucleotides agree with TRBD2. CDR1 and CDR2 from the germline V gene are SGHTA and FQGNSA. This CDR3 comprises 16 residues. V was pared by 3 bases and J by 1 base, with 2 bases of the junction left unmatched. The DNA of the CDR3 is TGTGCCAGCAGCTTCCGACTAGCGGGAGGCACAGATACGCAGTATTTT. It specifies CASSFRLAGGTDTQYF.

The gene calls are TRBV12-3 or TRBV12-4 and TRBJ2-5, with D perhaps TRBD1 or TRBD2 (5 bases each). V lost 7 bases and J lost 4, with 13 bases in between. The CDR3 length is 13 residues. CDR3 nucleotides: TGTGCCAGCAAGAGGGACGGAGGAGAGACCCAGTACTTC. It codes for CASKRDGGETQYF.

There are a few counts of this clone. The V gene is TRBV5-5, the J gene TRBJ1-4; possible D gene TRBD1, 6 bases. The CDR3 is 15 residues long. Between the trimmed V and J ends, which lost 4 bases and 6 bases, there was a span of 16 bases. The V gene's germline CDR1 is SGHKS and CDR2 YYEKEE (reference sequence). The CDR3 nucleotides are TGTGCCAGCAGCGGATCAGGGGAGGAAGATGAAAAACTGTTTTTT. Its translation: CASSGSGEEDEKLFF.

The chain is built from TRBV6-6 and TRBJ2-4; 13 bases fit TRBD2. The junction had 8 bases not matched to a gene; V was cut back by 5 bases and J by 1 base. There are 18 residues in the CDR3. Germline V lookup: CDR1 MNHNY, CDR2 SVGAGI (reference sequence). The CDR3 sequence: CASSPWTSGSGAKNIQYF. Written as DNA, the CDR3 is TGTGCCAGCAGTCCGTGGACTAGCGGGAGTGGGGCCAAAAACATTCAGTACTTC.

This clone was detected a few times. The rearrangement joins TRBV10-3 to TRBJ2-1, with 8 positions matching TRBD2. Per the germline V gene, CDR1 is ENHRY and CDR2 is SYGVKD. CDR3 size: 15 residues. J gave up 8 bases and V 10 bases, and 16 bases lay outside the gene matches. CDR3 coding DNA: TGTGCCACCAACGGGGGGGCGGTGGACGGATATGAGCAGTTCTTC. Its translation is CATNGGAVDGYEQFF.

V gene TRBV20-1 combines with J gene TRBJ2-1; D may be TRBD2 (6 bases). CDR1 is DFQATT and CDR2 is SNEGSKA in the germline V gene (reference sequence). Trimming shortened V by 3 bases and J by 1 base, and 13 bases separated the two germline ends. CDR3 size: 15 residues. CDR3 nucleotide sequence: TGCAGTGCTAGTAGAGCGGGCCTATCCTACAATGAGCAGTTCTTC. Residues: CSASRAGLSYNEQFF.

CDR3 sequence reads: CASSSPTATYYEQYF. The CDR3 nucleotides read TGTGCCAGCAGCTCCCCCACGGCTACCTACTACGAGCAGTACTTC. V gene TRBV7-9 combines with J gene TRBJ2-7; D remains unclear. Trimming removed 4 bases from V and 3 bases from J, with 16 bases in between. Germline V gives CDR1 SEHNR, CDR2 FQNEAQ (reference sequence). This CDR3 comprises 15 residues. The full variable domain, in which reference TRBV7-9 and TRBJ2-7 provide the parts outside the CDR3, is DTGVSQNPRHKITKRGQNVTFRCDPISEHNRLYWYRQTLGQGPEFLTYFQNEAQLEKSRLLSDRFSAERPKGSFSTLEIQRTEQGDSAMYLCASSSPTATYYEQYFGPGTRLTVT.

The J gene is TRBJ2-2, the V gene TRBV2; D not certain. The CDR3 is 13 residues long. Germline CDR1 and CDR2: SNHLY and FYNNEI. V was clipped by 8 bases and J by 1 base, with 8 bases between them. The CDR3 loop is CASRAQNTGELFF. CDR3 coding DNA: TGTGCCAGCCGGGCACAGAACACCGGGGAGCTGTTTTTT. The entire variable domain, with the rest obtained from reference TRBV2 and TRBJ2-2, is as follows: EPEVTQTPSHQVTQMGQEVILRCVPISNHLYFYWYRQILGQKVEFLVSFYNNEISEKSEIFDDQFSVERPDGSNFTLKIRSTKLEDSAMYFCASRAQNTGELFFGEGSRLTVL.

This CDR3 reads CASSFRHQETQYF. The CDR3 DNA is TGTGCCAGCAGTTTCCGGCACCAAGAGACCCAGTACTTC. The J gene is TRBJ2-5, the V gene TRBV2; D is unclear. CDR1 is SNHLY and CDR2 is FYNNEI in the germline V gene. This CDR3 has 13 residues. Trimming took off 5 bases at V and 0 bases at J, with 7 bases between the two ends.

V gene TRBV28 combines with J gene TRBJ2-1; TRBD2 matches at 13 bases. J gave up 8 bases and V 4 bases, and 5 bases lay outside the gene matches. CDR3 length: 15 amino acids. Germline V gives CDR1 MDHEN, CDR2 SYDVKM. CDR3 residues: CASSSLAGGPDEQFF. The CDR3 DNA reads TGTGCCAGCAGTTCACTAGCGGGGGGGCCTGATGAGCAGTTCTTC. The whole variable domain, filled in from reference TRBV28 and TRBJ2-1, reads DVKVTQSSRYLVKRTGEKVFLECVQDMDHENMFWYRQDPGLGLRLIYFSYDVKMKEKGDIPEGYSVSREKKERFSLILESASTNQTSMYLCASSSLAGGPDEQFFGPGTRLTVL.

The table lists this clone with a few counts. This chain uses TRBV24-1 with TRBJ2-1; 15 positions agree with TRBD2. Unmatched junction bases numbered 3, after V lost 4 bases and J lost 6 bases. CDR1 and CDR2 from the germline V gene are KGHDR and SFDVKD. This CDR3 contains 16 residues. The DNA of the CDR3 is TGTGCCACCAGTGACTGGACTAGCGGGAGGGGCAATGAGCAGTTCTTC. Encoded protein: CATSDWTSGRGNEQFF.

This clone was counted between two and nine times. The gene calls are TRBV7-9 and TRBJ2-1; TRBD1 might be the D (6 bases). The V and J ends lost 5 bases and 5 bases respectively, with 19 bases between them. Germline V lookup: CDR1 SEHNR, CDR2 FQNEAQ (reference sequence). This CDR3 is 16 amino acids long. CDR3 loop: CASSPEGHELNNEQFF. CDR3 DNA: TGTGCCAGCAGCCCAGAGGGACATGAACTAAACAATGAGCAGTTCTTC.

CDR3 region: CASSLDPNGNTIYF. Here the CDR3 DNA reads TGTGCCAGCAGCTTAGATCCGAATGGGAACACCATATATTTT. The chain joins TRBV11-3 to TRBJ1-3, with D hard to call. CDR1 and CDR2 from the germline V gene are SGHNT and YENEEA. The CDR3 is made up of 14 amino acids. The V end lost 0 bases, the J end lost 7 bases, and 10 bases lay between the germline ends.